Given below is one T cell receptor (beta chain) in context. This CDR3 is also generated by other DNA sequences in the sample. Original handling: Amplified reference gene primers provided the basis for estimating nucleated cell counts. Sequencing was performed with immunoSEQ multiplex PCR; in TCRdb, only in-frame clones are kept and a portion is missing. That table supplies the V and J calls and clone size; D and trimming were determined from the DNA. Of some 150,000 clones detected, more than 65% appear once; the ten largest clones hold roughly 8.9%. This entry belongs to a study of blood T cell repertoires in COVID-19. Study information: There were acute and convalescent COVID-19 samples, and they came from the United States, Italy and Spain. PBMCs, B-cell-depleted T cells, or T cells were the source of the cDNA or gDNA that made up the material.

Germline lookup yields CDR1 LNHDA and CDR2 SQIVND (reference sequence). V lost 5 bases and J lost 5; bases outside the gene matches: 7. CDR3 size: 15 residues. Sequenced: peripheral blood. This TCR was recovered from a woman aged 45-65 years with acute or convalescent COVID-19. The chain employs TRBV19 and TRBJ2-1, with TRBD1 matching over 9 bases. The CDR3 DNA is TGTGCCAGTAGTGAGGACAGGGGCGGTGACAATGAGCAGTTCTTC. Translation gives CASSEDRGGDNEQFF.